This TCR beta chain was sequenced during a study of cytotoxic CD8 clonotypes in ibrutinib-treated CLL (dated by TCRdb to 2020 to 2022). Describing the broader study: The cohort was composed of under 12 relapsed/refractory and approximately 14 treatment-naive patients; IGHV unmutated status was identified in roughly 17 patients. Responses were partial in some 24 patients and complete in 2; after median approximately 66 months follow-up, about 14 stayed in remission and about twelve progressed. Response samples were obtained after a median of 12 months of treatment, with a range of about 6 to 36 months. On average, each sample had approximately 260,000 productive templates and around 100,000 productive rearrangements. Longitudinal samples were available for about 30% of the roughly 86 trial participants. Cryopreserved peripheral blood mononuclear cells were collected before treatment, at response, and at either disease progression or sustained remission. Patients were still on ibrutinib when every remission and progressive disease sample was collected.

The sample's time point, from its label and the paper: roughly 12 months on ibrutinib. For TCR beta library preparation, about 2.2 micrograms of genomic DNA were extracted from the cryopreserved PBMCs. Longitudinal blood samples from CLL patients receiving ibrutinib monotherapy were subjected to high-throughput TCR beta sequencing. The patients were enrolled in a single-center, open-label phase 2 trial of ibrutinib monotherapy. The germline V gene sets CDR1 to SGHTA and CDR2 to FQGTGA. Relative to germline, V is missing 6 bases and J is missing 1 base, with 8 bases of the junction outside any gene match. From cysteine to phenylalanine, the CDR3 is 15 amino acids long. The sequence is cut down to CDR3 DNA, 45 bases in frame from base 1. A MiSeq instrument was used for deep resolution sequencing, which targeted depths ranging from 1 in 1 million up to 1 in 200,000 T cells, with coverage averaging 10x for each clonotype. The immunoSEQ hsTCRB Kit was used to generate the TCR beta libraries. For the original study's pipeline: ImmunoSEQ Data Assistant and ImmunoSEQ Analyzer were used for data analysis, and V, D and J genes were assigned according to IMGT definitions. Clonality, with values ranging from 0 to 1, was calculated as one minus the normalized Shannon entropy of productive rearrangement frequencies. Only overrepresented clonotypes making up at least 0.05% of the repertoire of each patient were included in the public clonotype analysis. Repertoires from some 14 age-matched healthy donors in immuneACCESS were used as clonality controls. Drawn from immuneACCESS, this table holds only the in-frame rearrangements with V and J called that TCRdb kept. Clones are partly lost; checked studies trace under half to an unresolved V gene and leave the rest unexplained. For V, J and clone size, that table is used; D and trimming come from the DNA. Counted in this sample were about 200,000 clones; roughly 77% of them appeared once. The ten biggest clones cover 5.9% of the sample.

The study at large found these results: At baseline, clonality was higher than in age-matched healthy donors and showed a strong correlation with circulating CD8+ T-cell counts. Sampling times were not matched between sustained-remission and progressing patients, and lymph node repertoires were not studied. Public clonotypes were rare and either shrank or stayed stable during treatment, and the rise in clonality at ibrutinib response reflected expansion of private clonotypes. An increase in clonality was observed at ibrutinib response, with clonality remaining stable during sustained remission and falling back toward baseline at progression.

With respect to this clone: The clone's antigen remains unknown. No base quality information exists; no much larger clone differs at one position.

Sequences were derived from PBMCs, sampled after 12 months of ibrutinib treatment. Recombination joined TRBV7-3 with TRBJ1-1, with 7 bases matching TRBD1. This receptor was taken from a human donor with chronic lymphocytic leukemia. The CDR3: CASSHTTGANTEAFF. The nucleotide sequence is TGTGCCAGCAGTCATACCACAGGGGCGAACACTGAAGCTTTCTTT. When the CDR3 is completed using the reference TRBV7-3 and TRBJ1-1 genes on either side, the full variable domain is GAGVSQTPSNKVTEKGKYVELRCDPISGHTALYWYRQSLGQGPEFLIYFQGTGAADDSGLPNDRFFAVRPEGSVSTLKIQRTERGDSAVYLCASSHTTGANTEAFFGQGTRLTVV.